A selection of T cell receptor beta chains follows, all from one sample in a study of cytomegalovirus exposure and HLA in healthy donors. TCRdb's copy holds only in-frame clones and misses some; the assay was immunoSEQ multiplex PCR. The sample lists some 150,000 clones, more than 75% seen once, with approximately 3.2% in the top ten. Sequences were obtained from PBMCs. The receptors originated from a man younger than 30 in good health and CMV-seropositive. Each CDR3 is given without its conserved first and last residue.

>TRBJ2-1|TRBV5-4
ASSNYRSSYNEQF
>TRBJ2-3|TRBV4-1
ASSQTGINTDTQY
>TRBJ2-7|TRBV9
ASSVGGLAGNEQY
>TRBJ2-5|TRBV15
ATSRDRGSLQETQY
>TRBJ2-1|TRBV30
AWSVRLAGSYNEQF
>TRBJ1-5|TRBV6-5
ASSYSRVQPQH
>TRBJ1-1|TRBV4-2
ASSQERGGITEAF
>TRBJ2-1|TRBV19
ASSMALNEQF
>TRBJ2-3|TRBV18
ASSWLADTQY
>TRBJ1-1|TRBV27
ASSLSGGGEAF
>TRBJ1-1|TRBV7-3
ASSNQVPYTEAF
>TRBJ1-2|TRBV6-5
ASSSPRGINYGYT
>TRBJ1-2|TRBV28
ASSLPTSGQGGLGYT
>TRBJ2-1|TRBV11-3
ASSYSGATSEQF
>TRBJ2-3|TRBV4-1
ASSQGPRGDTQY
>TRBJ1-1|TRBV12-5
ASGLYSPSGTEAF
>TRBJ2-3|TRBV2
ASTEQGSTDTQY